The rows below give T cell receptor beta chains drawn from one sample of a study of shared clonotypes between healthy human individuals. The table came from immunoSEQ multiplex PCR; TCRdb's copy has only in-frame clones and leaves some out. Of about 520,000 clones listed, 70% to 80% are singletons. Sequenced sample: PBMCs. These receptors were collected from a middle-aged woman in good health. Some clones in this sample may be carry-over from other donors' samples. CDR3s include the opening cysteine and the closing phenylalanine or tryptophan. D genes are given only for firm matches. Rows may omit the clone size; those that give it use once, few, many or a size class.

D	V	J	size	CDR3	DNA
TRBD1	TRBV4-2	TRBJ2-5	.	CASSQGRQGVGETQYF	TGTGCCAGCAGCCAAGGAAGGCAGGGGGTAGGGGAGACCCAGTACTTC
.	TRBV7-9	TRBJ2-7	.	CASSTPVGGALYEQYF	TGTGCCAGCAGCACCCCGGTTGGGGGGGCCCTCTACGAGCAGTACTTC
TRBD1	TRBV5-1	TRBJ1-1	.	CASSSDRGYTPNTEAFF	TGCGCCAGCAGCTCGGACAGGGGCTACACCCCGAACACTGAAGCTTTCTTT
.	TRBV7-7	TRBJ1-1	.	CASSLGPDTEAFF	TGTGCCAGCAGCTTAGGTCCGGACACTGAAGCTTTCTTT
TRBD2	TRBV4-1	TRBJ2-5	.	CASSQGSAGAETQYF	TGCGCCAGCAGCCAAGGGTCTGCGGGAGCAGAGACCCAGTACTTC
.	TRBV7-8	TRBJ1-5	.	CASSLAQSNQPQHF	TGTGCCAGCAGCTTAGCGCAGAGCAATCAGCCCCAGCATTTT
.	TRBV5-4	TRBJ2-3	.	CASSQSGAGEGYTQYF	TGTGCCAGCAGCCAATCCGGGGCAGGAGAGGGGTACACGCAGTATTTT
TRBD1	TRBV7-2	TRBJ2-7	.	CASSRPDRAAEQYF	TGTGCCAGCAGCCGCCCGGACAGGGCTGCCGAGCAGTACTTC
TRBD2	TRBV7-9	TRBJ2-3	.	CASSPGLAGDSRNTDTQYF	TGTGCCAGCAGCCCAGGACTAGCGGGAGATTCTAGGAACACAGATACGCAGTATTTT
TRBD2	TRBV11-2	TRBJ2-3	few	CASSTPGLATDTQYF	TGTGCCAGCAGCACGCCGGGACTAGCGACAGATACGCAGTATTTT
.	TRBV29-1	TRBJ1-1	few	CSVGKTDTEAFF	TGCAGCGTGGGCAAGACGGACACTGAAGCTTTCTTT
TRBD2	TRBV10-3	TRBJ2-7	.	CAISATSGNYEQYF	TGTGCCATCAGTGCGACTAGCGGAAACTACGAGCAGTACTTC
.	TRBV5-1	TRBJ2-3	.	CASSLSTAESITDTQYF	TGCGCCAGCAGCCTATCAACAGCGGAATCTATCACAGATACGCAGTATTTT
TRBD2	TRBV7-8	TRBJ2-3	few	CASSQLAGGSTDTQYF	TGTGCCAGCAGTCAACTAGCGGGAGGAAGCACAGATACGCAGTATTTT
.	TRBV5-4	TRBJ1-3	.	CASSLEIGNTIYF	TGTGCCAGCAGCTTGGAAATTGGAAACACCATATATTTT
.	TRBV29-1	TRBJ2-2	.	CSVNQGGTGELFF	TGCAGCGTCAACCAGGGGGGAACCGGGGAGCTGTTTTTT
TRBD2	TRBV29-1	TRBJ2-1	.	CSVVGASGVYSSYNEQFF	TGCAGCGTTGTCGGGGCTAGCGGGGTTTATAGCTCCTACAATGAGCAGTTCTTC
TRBD2	TRBV10-3	TRBJ2-5	.	CAISVGTSGGQGETQYF	TGTGCCATCAGTGTGGGGACTAGCGGAGGTCAGGGTGAGACCCAGTACTTC
.	TRBV5-4	TRBJ1-1	.	CASSLTVNTEAFF	TGTGCCAGCAGCTTGACAGTGAACACTGAAGCTTTCTTT
TRBD1	TRBV2	TRBJ1-6	many	CASNRRTGDNSPLHF	TGTGCCAGCAACCGCCGGACAGGGGATAATTCACCCCTCCACTTT
TRBD1	TRBV5-1	TRBJ2-7	.	CASSLGSIRGRFYEQYF	TGCGCCAGCAGCTTGGGTTCGATCAGGGGGCGCTTTTACGAGCAGTACTTC
.	TRBV6-5	TRBJ2-7	.	CASSTRVGEQYF	TGTGCCAGCAGCACGAGGGTTGGGGAGCAGTACTTC
.	TRBV6-4	TRBJ2-1	.	CASSDGRDMNEQFF	TGTGCCAGCAGTGACGGTAGGGATATGAATGAGCAGTTCTTC
TRBD2	TRBV7-2	TRBJ2-3	.	CASSLTHTSGRWDTQYF	TGTGCCAGCAGCTTGACCCACACTAGCGGGAGGTGGGATACGCAGTATTTT
TRBD1	TRBV11-2	TRBJ2-3	.	CASSPRQGKDTQYF	TGTGCCAGCAGCCCAAGACAGGGGAAGGATACGCAGTATTTT
.	TRBV7-3	TRBJ1-2	once	CASSLRPLDSTSNYGYTF	TGTGCCAGCAGCTTAAGGCCCCTTGACAGCACCTCCAACTATGGCTACACCTTC
TRBD1	TRBV6-1	TRBJ1-5	few	CATAGQHSNQPQHF	TGTGCCACCGCGGGACAGCATAGCAATCAGCCCCAGCATTTT
.	TRBV6-1	TRBJ2-1	.	CASSGQGQGEQFF	TGTGCCAGCAGTGGGCAGGGTCAAGGTGAGCAGTTCTTC
.	TRBV5-4	TRBJ2-1	.	CASSLDSDGVQFF	TGTGCCAGCAGCTTGGATTCCGATGGGGTGCAGTTCTTC
.	TRBV6-1	TRBJ2-2	.	CASTLEGEAGELFF	TGTGCCAGCACCCTAGAGGGGGAGGCCGGGGAGCTGTTTTTT
.	TRBV29-1	TRBJ2-7	.	CSVRRDSYEQYF	TGCAGCGTAAGGCGGGACTCCTACGAGCAGTACTTC
.	TRBV19	TRBJ1-5	.	CASSIEFRDNYSNQPQHF	TGTGCCAGTAGTATAGAGTTTCGGGACAACTATAGCAATCAGCCCCAGCATTTT
TRBD2	TRBV7-2	TRBJ2-1	.	CASRGGLASDEQFF	TGTGCCAGCAGAGGAGGACTAGCCAGCGATGAGCAGTTCTTC
.	TRBV4-1	TRBJ2-4	.	CASSQDVRVDNIQYF	TGCGCCAGCAGCCAAGATGTAAGGGTGGATAACATTCAGTACTTC
.	TRBV29-1	TRBJ1-1	.	CSVVQAGGTEAFF	TGCAGCGTTGTCCAGGCGGGGGGCACTGAAGCTTTCTTT
TRBD1	TRBV5-4	TRBJ2-2	few	CATRDRGDNTGELFF	TGTGCCACGCGGGACAGGGGGGATAACACCGGGGAGCTGTTTTTT
.	TRBV28	TRBJ1-4	many	CATRMGTENEKLFF	TGTGCCACCCGCATGGGGACTGAAAATGAAAAACTGTTTTTT
TRBD1	TRBV7-8	TRBJ1-2	.	CASSLARTGGQDGYTF	TGTGCCAGCAGCTTAGCTCGGACAGGGGGCCAGGATGGCTACACCTTC
.	TRBV5-6	TRBJ1-4	.	CASSGTGPADEKLFF	TGTGCCAGCAGCGGGACGGGACCCGCGGACGAAAAACTGTTTTTT
TRBD1	TRBV7-2	TRBJ2-3	.	CASTTEPGQVTDTQYF	TGTGCCAGCACCACCGAACCGGGACAGGTCACAGATACGCAGTATTTT
.	TRBV11-2	TRBJ1-2	.	CASSLEQGDYGYTF	TGTGCCAGCAGCTTAGAGCAGGGTGACTATGGCTACACCTTC
.	TRBV19	TRBJ2-7	.	CASSRTGTQSEQYF	TGTGCCAGTAGTAGGACCGGGACACAGAGCGAGCAGTACTTC
.	TRBV5-6	TRBJ2-7	.	CASSLRQGSYEQYF	TGTGCCAGCAGCTTGAGGCAGGGCTCCTACGAGCAGTACTTC
.	TRBV30	TRBJ2-7	once	CAWSGIGRDTSHEQYF	TGTGCCTGGAGTGGGATCGGACGGGACACGAGTCACGAGCAGTACTTC
.	TRBV7-9	TRBJ2-1	.	CASSGDKNEQFF	TGTGCCAGCAGCGGGGACAAGAATGAGCAGTTCTTC
TRBD2	TRBV28	TRBJ2-3	.	CASSLVWREGTQYF	TGTGCCAGCAGTTTGGTCTGGCGGGAGGGGACGCAGTATTTT
TRBD2	TRBV5-1	TRBJ2-1	.	CASSLYPGGRVNEQFF	TGCGCCAGCAGCTTGTACCCTGGCGGGAGAGTTAATGAGCAGTTCTTC
TRBD2	TRBV7-9	TRBJ2-1	.	CASSYGLAGVFGYEQFF	TGTGCCAGCAGCTACGGACTAGCGGGAGTTTTCGGATATGAGCAGTTCTTC
.	TRBV30	TRBJ2-4	.	CALEYGVAKNIQYF	TGTGCCCTGGAGTATGGCGTCGCCAAAAACATTCAGTACTTC
.	TRBV2	TRBJ1-3	few	CASRAMVNSGNTIYF	TGTGCCAGCAGGGCCATGGTGAACTCTGGAAACACCATATATTTT
.	TRBV12-1	TRBJ2-1	.	CASSGVAEQFF	TGTGCCAGCAGCGGAGTTGCTGAGCAGTTCTTC
.	TRBV11-2	TRBJ2-5	.	CASSLGLGRETQYF	TGTGCCAGCAGCTTAGGGCTAGGGAGGGAGACCCAGTACTTC
TRBD1	TRBV28	TRBJ1-3	.	CASRYRGLEGNTIYF	TGTGCCAGCAGATACAGGGGGCTAGAAGGAAACACCATATATTTT